This TCR beta chain was found in a study of CD8 T cell repertoires and HIV-1 epitope variants. The overall study: Separate wells received one of Twenty-five Gag or Nef variant peptides. Equal numbers of autologous T cell-negative cells presented antigen to enriched T cells.

CDR3 length equals 16 residues. Trimming cost V 4 bases and J 0 bases, with 12 bases left between them. CDR1 and CDR2 (germline): SNHLY, FYNNEI. Repertoires were generated with immunoSEQ multiplex PCR, while TCRdb's copy carries only in-frame clones and drops some. The sample shows fewer than 3,000 clones, about 68% of them seen only once. Notes on this clone: As yet, its antigen is unknown.

Study findings and constraints: Of about nine antigen-specific beta clonotypes, about six appeared to cross-react with escape variants.

Material for sequencing was cultured CD8+ T cells derived from PBMCs. The rearrangement links TRBV2 to TRBJ1-4; D is possibly TRBD1 (5 bases). The receptor was derived from a male donor with HIV. The CDR3 sequence: CASSGGHFATNEKLFF. CDR3 sequence (DNA): TGTGCCAGCAGTGGAGGACACTTCGCAACTAATGAAAAACTGTTTTTT.